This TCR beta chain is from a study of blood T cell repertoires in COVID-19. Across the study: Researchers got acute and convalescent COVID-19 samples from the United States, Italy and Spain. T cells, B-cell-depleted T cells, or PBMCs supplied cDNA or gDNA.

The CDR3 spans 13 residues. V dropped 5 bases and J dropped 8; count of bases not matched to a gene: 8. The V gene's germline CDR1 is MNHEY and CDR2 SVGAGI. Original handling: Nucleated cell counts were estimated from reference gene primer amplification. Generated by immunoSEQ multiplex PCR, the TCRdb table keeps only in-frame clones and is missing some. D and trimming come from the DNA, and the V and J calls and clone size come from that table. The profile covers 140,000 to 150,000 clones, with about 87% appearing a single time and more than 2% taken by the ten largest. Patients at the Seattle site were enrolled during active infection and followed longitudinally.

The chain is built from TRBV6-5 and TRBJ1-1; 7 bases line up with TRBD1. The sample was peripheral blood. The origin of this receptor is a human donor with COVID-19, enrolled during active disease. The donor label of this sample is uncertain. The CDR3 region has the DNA TGTGCCAGCAGTCGCCGACAGGGATGGGAAGCTTTCTTT. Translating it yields CASSRRQGWEAFF.